This T cell receptor beta chain originates from a study of T cell repertoires in cytomegalovirus infection. Study-level information: CMV epitopes that were recently identified and HLA-C-restricted were used alongside well-studied HLA-B-restricted ones. Public signatures in TCR beta pointed to CMV infection and matching HLA type. Whole-study findings and limits: Identification of carriers of CMV plus the relevant HLA was achieved through cumulative public TCR beta family frequency. HLA-C-restricted CMV-specific TCR beta clonotypes were dominant in the ex vivo response.

From germline, CDR1 is SGHTA and CDR2 FQGNSA. Trimming removed 3 bases from V and 5 bases from J, with 10 bases in between. The CDR3 has 13 residues. About this clonotype itself: Its antigen is unknown.

Each CDR3 protein gets one entry after TCRdb re-called the reads with MiXCR. The sample consists of some 500,000 distinct CDR3 sequences, approximately 40% of them appearing once. The rearrangement uses TRBV7-2 and TRBJ2-5; D call uncertain. The material sequenced was cultured PBMCs, taken from culture after CMV antigen stimulation. This TCR was recovered from a human donor in good health (CMV status not recorded). Some clones in this sample may be carry-over from other donors' samples. The CDR3 bases are TGTGCCAGCAGCTTCATCTATCGGGAGACCCAGTACTTC. Translated: CASSFIYRETQYF.